This entry lists 6 T cell receptor beta chains sequenced from one sample in a study of cytomegalovirus exposure and HLA in healthy donors. Primers included in the PCR were 60 Vbeta and 13 Jbeta primers. Profiling relied on immunoSEQ multiplex PCR, and the TCRdb table lists in-frame clones only, not all of them. The sample carries about 82,000 clones, around 74% recorded once. The sequenced sample was PBMCs. The receptors were gathered from a woman aged 50 to 65 in good health and CMV-seropositive.

The gene calls are TRBV19 and TRBJ2-3, with 9 nucleotides matching TRBD1. Trimming at V came to 6 bases and at J to 0 bases, leaving 7 bases not matched to a gene. The CDR3 runs to 16 residues. The germline V gene has CDR1 LNHDA and CDR2 SQIVND (reference sequence). For the CDR3, the DNA is TGTGCCAGTAGCGACAGGGGGATCCTCAGCACAGATACGCAGTATTTT. Its protein is CASSDRGILSTDTQYF. Full variable domain (remainder filled in from reference TRBV19 and TRBJ2-3): DGGITQSPKYLFRKEGQNVTLSCEQNLNHDAMYWYRQDPGQGLRLIYYSQIVNDFQKGDIAEGYSVSREKKESFPLTVTSAQKNPTAFYLCASSDRGILSTDTQYFGPGTRLTVL.

The chain carries TRBV5-1 and TRBJ2-5; 13 nucleotides match TRBD2. The junction had 6 bases not matched to a gene; V was cut back by 2 bases and J by 5 bases. The CDR3 loop spans 16 amino acids. Germline CDR1 reads SGHRS; CDR2 reads YFSETQ. This CDR3 reads CASSFTSGRGGETQYF. CDR3 DNA: TGCGCCAGCAGCTTTACTAGCGGGAGGGGGGGCGAGACCCAGTACTTC. Looking up the rest from reference TRBV5-1 and TRBJ2-5 gives the full variable domain: KAGVTQTPRYLIKTRGQQVTLSCSPISGHRSVSWYQQTPGQGLQFLFEYFSETQRNKGNFPGRFSGRQFSNSRSEMNVSTLELGDSALYLCASSFTSGRGGETQYFGPGTRLLVL.

This chain joins TRBV7-9 and TRBJ1-2, with TRBD1 matching 7 bases. Trimming cost V 5 bases and J 3 bases; bases outside gene matches: 6. Germline loops: CDR1 SEHNR, CDR2 FQNEAQ (reference sequence). This CDR3 is built from 14 residues. The chain's CDR3 is CASSATGAYYGYTF. The CDR3 nucleotides are TGTGCCAGCAGCGCAACAGGGGCCTACTATGGCTACACCTTC.

In its sample, this clone was seen a few times. The gene calls are TRBV7-2 and TRBJ1-4; the match to TRBD1 covers 8 bases. J gave up 6 bases and V 0 bases, and 6 bases lay outside the gene matches. CDR3 length equals 16 residues. CDR1 and CDR2 from the germline V gene are SGHTA and FQGNSA. Here the CDR3 DNA reads TGTGCCAGCAGCTTAGCCGGGGGCAGGGGGCATGAAAAACTGTTTTTT. Translation gives CASSLAGGRGHEKLFF.

The chain uses TRBV1 and TRBJ2-7; the DNA was not used to check the table's D call, TRBD2. TRBV1 is noted as a pseudogene. This CDR3 spans 17 amino acids. The CDR3 here is CTSSQDRRGPTNHEQYF. CDR3 sequence (DNA): TGCACCAGCAGCCAAGATCGGAGAGGCCCAACCAACCACGAGCAGTACTTC.

Only one count was recorded for this clone. The chain joins TRBV19 to TRBJ1-2, with D maybe TRBD1 (5 bases). Trimming pared 0 bases from V and 4 bases from J, leaving 12 bases between. Germline values: CDR1 LNHDA, CDR2 SQIVND (reference sequence). The CDR3 has 15 amino acids. DNA of the CDR3: TGTGCCAGTAGTATAGAACAGGACACAGGCTATGGCTACACCTTC. Protein product: CASSIEQDTGYGYTF. The full variable domain, in which reference TRBV19 and TRBJ1-2 provide the parts outside the CDR3, is DGGITQSPKYLFRKEGQNVTLSCEQNLNHDAMYWYRQDPGQGLRLIYYSQIVNDFQKGDIAEGYSVSREKKESFPLTVTSAQKNPTAFYLCASSIEQDTGYGYTFGSGTRLTVV.